This is a list of T cell receptor beta chains from one sample in a study of CD8+ T cells in alopecia areata. Profiling relied on immunoSEQ multiplex PCR, and the TCRdb table lists in-frame clones only, not all of them. The sample yields fewer than 40,000 clones, 55% seen once. Sequenced material: NKG2D-high CD8+ T cells sorted from blood. These receptors all come from a human donor with alopecia areata. CDR3s include the opening cysteine and the closing phenylalanine or tryptophan. A D gene is named only where the DNA matches it firmly. Clone size appears in some rows only: once, few, many, or a class for an expanded clone.

clone size	D gene	V gene	J gene	CDR3 DNA	CDR3 protein
.	.	TRBV28	TRBJ1-3	TGTGCCAGCAGTTCCGCCTCCGGAGGGCCCTCTGGAAACACCATATATTTT	CASSSASGGPSGNTIYF
.	TRBD2	TRBV7-9	TRBJ2-7	TGTGCCAGCAGCTTGGTGTCTAGCGGGAAGCACGAGCAGTACTTC	CASSLVSSGKHEQYF
.	.	TRBV7-9	TRBJ2-7	TGTGCCAGCAGCTTAGGCGTTGGGTCTTTACTCGAGCAGTACTTC	CASSLGVGSLLEQYF
.	.	TRBV28	TRBJ2-3	TGTGCCAGCAGTTTATGGGGCCGTGGCACAGATACGCAGTATTTT	CASSLWGRGTDTQYF
.	.	TRBV28	TRBJ2-7	TGTGCCAGCAGTTTGTATGACTACGAGCAGTACTTC	CASSLYDYEQYF
.	.	TRBV4-2	TRBJ1-1	TGTGCCAGCAGCCGAGGGCGGGCGAACACTGAAGCTTTCTTT	CASSRGRANTEAFF
.	.	TRBV14	TRBJ2-1	TGTGCCAGCAGCCCGCTCGGGGGAACCCCCCAGGGGTACAATGAGCAGTTCTTC	CASSPLGGTPQGYNEQFF
.	.	TRBV9	TRBJ2-6	TGTGCCAGCAGCGTAGAGGGCGCTGGGGCCAACGTCCTGACTTTC	CASSVEGAGANVLTF
once	.	TRBV6-5	TRBJ2-7	TGTGCCAGCAGTGCTAACTGGGGGGACGAGCAGTACTTC	CASSANWGDEQYF
.	TRBD1	TRBV9	TRBJ1-2	TGTGCCAGCAGCGCTGGGACAGCGAAGAACTATGGCTACACCTTC	CASSAGTAKNYGYTF
.	.	TRBV6-5	TRBJ2-1	TGTGCCAGCAGTTACACGCCGGACCATGAGCAGTTCTTC	CASSYTPDHEQFF
few	TRBD1	TRBV19	TRBJ2-2	TGTGCCAGTATAGGCATGACCCGGGGACAGACGAACACCGGGGAGCTGTTTTTT	CASIGMTRGQTNTGELFF
few	.	TRBV27	TRBJ2-1	TGTGCCAGCGCGAGCGGGAATGAGCAGTTCTTC	CASASGNEQFF
.	.	TRBV4-2	TRBJ2-7	TGTGCCAGCAGCCAAGATTCTAGCGTCTACGAGCAGTACTTC	CASSQDSSVYEQYF
few	.	TRBV6-5	TRBJ1-3	TGTGCCAGCAGCGCGGGACAACTCTCTGGAAACACCATATATTTT	CASSAGQLSGNTIYF
.	.	TRBV29-1	TRBJ2-7	TGCAGCGTAGTCAAAGGAGTTCAGGGGCGCGAGCAGTACTTC	CSVVKGVQGREQYF
.	.	TRBV5-6	TRBJ1-5	TGTGCCAGCAGCATAACAGGGAACCAGCCCCAGCATTTT	CASSITGNQPQHF
.	TRBD1	TRBV7-9	TRBJ2-7	TGTGCCAGCAGCTCCGGGACAGGGGACTACGAGCAGTACTTC	CASSSGTGDYEQYF
.	.	TRBV6-5	TRBJ1-5	TGTGCCAGCAGTTACGGGGAGAACAATCAGCCCCAGCATTTT	CASSYGENNQPQHF
.	.	TRBV9	TRBJ1-2	TGTGCCAGCAGCGTAGGATCCTATGGCTACACCTTC	CASSVGSYGYTF
.	.	TRBV29-1	TRBJ1-2	TGCAGCGTTCCCCACCGCAACTATGGCTACACCTTC	CSVPHRNYGYTF
.	.	TRBV5-6	TRBJ1-1	TGTGCCAGCAGCTTGGGGGTCCGGGCGGAAGCTTTCTTT	CASSLGVRAEAFF
.	TRBD2	TRBV7-9	TRBJ2-5	TGTGCCAGCAGCACACCGGGACTAGCGGGGGAGACCCAGTACTTC	CASSTPGLAGETQYF
.	.	TRBV23-1	TRBJ2-7	TGCGCCAGCCGACCGGTACAAGGCCTCTTTCCCTACGAGCAGTACTTC	CASRPVQGLFPYEQYF
.	.	TRBV12-5	TRBJ2-1	TGTGCTAGTGGTTTGGTCACAAGCGAGCAGTTCTTC	CASGLVTSEQFF
.	.	TRBV27	TRBJ2-7	TGTGCCAGCAGTTTGACAGCAGCCTACGAGCAGTACTTC	CASSLTAAYEQYF
few	TRBD1	TRBV19	TRBJ1-1	TGTGCCAGTAGTATAGCAACAGGGGCGAACACTGAAGCTTTCTTT	CASSIATGANTEAFF
.	TRBD1	TRBV7-9	TRBJ2-2	TGTGCCAGCAGCTTTGCCGGGACAGGGGTGACTGGGGAGCTGTTTTTT	CASSFAGTGVTGELFF
.	.	TRBV5-4	TRBJ2-7	TGTGCCAGCAGCTTGGGGGGCCTTGTGGGGCCCCACGAGCAGTACTTC	CASSLGGLVGPHEQYF
.	TRBD1	TRBV29-1	TRBJ2-2	TGCAGCGTGGGGACAGGGGGAGGGGAGCTGTTTTTT	CSVGTGGGELFF
few	.	TRBV23-1	TRBJ1-3	TGCGCCAGCAGTCAAGGTATTCATCGGAGCTCTGGAAACACCATATATTTT	CASSQGIHRSSGNTIYF
few	TRBD1	TRBV7-9	TRBJ2-5	TGTGCCAGCAGCCCAGGGACAGCCTCGTACCAAGAGACCCAGTACTTC	CASSPGTASYQETQYF
.	.	TRBV5-1	TRBJ2-3	TGCGCCAGCAGCCCCGCGGAACTCCCAACAGATACGCAGTATTTT	CASSPAELPTDTQYF
.	.	TRBV2	TRBJ2-3	TGTGCCAGCAGTGAAGCGCTAGGTGGGAACACAGATACGCAGTATTTT	CASSEALGGNTDTQYF
.	.	TRBV9	TRBJ2-2	TGTGCCAGCAGCGTAAGCCGGACAAACGGCGACACCGGGGAGCTGTTTTTT	CASSVSRTNGDTGELFF
.	.	TRBV7-2	TRBJ1-2	TGTGCCAGCAGCTTAAACGTACAGGGTGGCTACACCTTC	CASSLNVQGGYTF
few	TRBD2	TRBV5-6	TRBJ2-7	TGTGCCAGCAGCTTCGTAATGGCGGGAGTGGACGACGAGCAGTACTTC	CASSFVMAGVDDEQYF